This passage covers 11 T cell receptor beta chains from one sample sequenced in a study of low-dose radiotherapy and immunotherapy resistance in tumors. Time point denoted: after trial treatment. Treatment noted: LDRT plus nivolumab, ipilimumab, low-dose cyclophosphamide and aspirin (RACIN trial). Gene-specific TRAV and TRBV primers were used for first-strand cDNA, covering alpha and beta chains. Using a constant-region primer together with a V-primer adapter, TCRs were subjected to 15 to 20 PCR cycles of amplification. TCRdb passed the reads through MiXCR, listing each CDR3 protein once. The profile shows nearly 60,000 distinct CDR3 sequences, roughly 23% of them singletons. The sample in question was PBMCs, obtained after low-dose radiotherapy plus immunotherapy. The receptors were gathered from a male donor with prostate cancer.

The CDR3 DNA is TGTGCCAGCAGCTTGGGTGGTAGTCTTGAAACGAACACCGGGGAGCTGTTTTTT. Translating it yields CASSLGGSLETNTGELFF. The genes are TRBV5-4 and TRBJ2-2; D unresolved. V lost 0 bases and J 0 bases, leaving 15 bases between the germline ends. The CDR3 sequence is 18 residues long. Germline CDR1 SGHNT, CDR2 YYREEE (reference sequence).

Many counts were recorded for this clonotype. The chain links TRBV20-1 to TRBJ2-1; weak D call: TRBD1 (5 bases). The CDR3 length is 16 residues. The germline V gene encodes CDR1 DFQATT and CDR2 SNEGSKA (reference sequence). With 4 bases removed from V and 5 bases from J, the gap between germline ends came to 21 bases. The CDR3 nucleotides read TGCAGTGCTATAGGGGTTGTCCCATTTGCGAACAATGAGCAGTTCTTC. Translated, it gives CSAIGVVPFANNEQFF.

The chain combines TRBV12-3 or TRBV12-4 with TRBJ2-1; D gene unclear. CDR3 size: 19 residues. V was pared by 6 bases and J by 2 bases, with 26 bases between. The CDR3 region has the DNA TGTGCCAGCAGCCCCCTTCCGGCGACCCATTCCTCAGCCTACAATGAGCAGTTCTTC. This sequence encodes CASSPLPATHSSAYNEQFF.

In its sample, this clonotype was seen many times. This rearrangement joins TRBV7-8 to TRBJ2-1, with D unresolved. Germline V lookup: CDR1 SGHVS, CDR2 FQNEAQ. This CDR3 is 15 amino acids long. Deletions cut 6 bases from V and 5 bases from J, with 17 bases between. The CDR3: CASSPTVGRNNEQFF. The CDR3 DNA reads as TGTGCCAGCAGTCCTACGGTAGGCAGAAACAATGAGCAGTTCTTC.

In this sample, this clonotype turned up many times. J is TRBJ2-5 and V is TRBV7-2, with 7 positions matching TRBD1. The germline CDR1 and CDR2 sequences are SGHTA and FQGNSA. This CDR3 region has 15 residues. Unmatched junction bases numbered 9, after V lost 3 bases and J lost 5 bases. The chain's CDR3 is CASSFLGQPGETQYF. DNA of the CDR3: TGTGCCAGCAGCTTTCTGGGACAGCCGGGGGAGACCCAGTACTTC.

The table lists this clonotype with many counts. The J gene is TRBJ2-1, the V gene TRBV27, with 12 bases identical to TRBD1. CDR1 and CDR2 (germline): MNHEY, SMNVEV (reference sequence). V shed 6 bases and J 6 bases; nucleotides not matched to a gene: 9. The CDR3 consists of 16 residues. This CDR3 reads CASSQRGTGGLNEQFF. In nucleotides, the CDR3 is TGTGCCAGCAGCCAAAGGGGGACAGGGGGCCTCAATGAGCAGTTCTTC.

In its sample, this clonotype was seen many times. The V and J genes are TRBV6-4 and TRBJ2-1; the match to TRBD2 covers 8 bases. CDR3 length: 16 amino acids. The trim removed 3 bases at V and 2 bases at J, leaving 6 bases unmatched. Germline V gene lookup returns CDR1 MRHNA and CDR2 SNTAGT. CDR3 coding DNA: TGTGCCAGCAGTGAAGTCGGGAGGGACCCCTACAATGAGCAGTTCTTC. It codes for CASSEVGRDPYNEQFF.

This clonotype was observed many times. The chain has TRBV15 and TRBJ2-1, with 9 bases aligning to TRBD2. Germline V gene lookup returns CDR1 LNHNV and CDR2 YYDKDF (reference sequence). The CDR3 totals 15 residues. J was trimmed by 4 bases and V by 1 base; bases with no gene match: 2. The chain's CDR3 is CATSRASGGYNEQFF. CDR3 in DNA: TGTGCCACCAGCAGAGCCAGCGGGGGGTACAATGAGCAGTTCTTC.

V gene TRBV10-3 combines with J gene TRBJ2-1; 9 positions match TRBD2. Germline V lookup: CDR1 ENHRY, CDR2 SYGVKD. CDR3 size: 15 residues. Unmatched junction bases numbered 11, after V lost 7 bases and J lost 7 bases. CDR3 DNA: TGTGCCATCACCCCTAGCGGGATGCCTTTTAATGAGCAGTTCTTC. Protein product: CAITPSGMPFNEQFF.

The chain joins TRBV5-4 to TRBJ2-7; unclear D gene. Germline V CDR1 and CDR2: SGHNT, YYREEE (reference sequence). V dropped 0 bases and J dropped 5 bases, with 9 bases sitting between them. The CDR3 length is 13 residues. The CDR3 loop is CASSLDPIDEQYF. The CDR3 DNA follows: TGTGCCAGCAGCTTGGACCCAATCGACGAGCAGTACTTC.

This clonotype came up many times. V gene TRBV4-2 combines with J gene TRBJ2-7; 14 bases are shared with TRBD2. The CDR3 runs to 20 residues. Per the germline V gene, CDR1 is LGHNA and CDR2 is YNFKEQ. V shed 6 bases and J 0 bases; nucleotides not matched to a gene: 16. The CDR3, as DNA: TGTGCCAGCAGTCAGGATAAGGGGACTAGCGGGGGCCTCGTCTCCTACGAGCAGTACTTC. This sequence encodes CASSQDKGTSGGLVSYEQYF.